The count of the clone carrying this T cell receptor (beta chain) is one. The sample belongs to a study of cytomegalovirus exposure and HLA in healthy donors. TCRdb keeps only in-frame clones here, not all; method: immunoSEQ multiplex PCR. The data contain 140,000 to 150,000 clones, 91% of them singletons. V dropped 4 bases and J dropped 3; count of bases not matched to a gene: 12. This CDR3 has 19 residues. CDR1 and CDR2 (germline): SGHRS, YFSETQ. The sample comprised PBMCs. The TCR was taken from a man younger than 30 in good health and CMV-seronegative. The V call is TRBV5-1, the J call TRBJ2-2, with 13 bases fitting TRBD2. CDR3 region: CASSPGLAGALKYTGELFF. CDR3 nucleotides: TGCGCCAGCAGCCCAGGACTAGCGGGGGCCCTAAAGTACACCGGGGAGCTGTTTTTT.